One sample yielded the 27 T cell receptor beta chains listed below, sequenced in a study of cytomegalovirus exposure and HLA in healthy donors. 13 Jbeta primers and 60 Vbeta primers were used for the PCR. Profiled with immunoSEQ multiplex PCR; TCRdb holds only in-frame clones, not every one. The sample shows under 200,000 clones, roughly 84% of them seen only once. Source material: PBMCs. The origin of the receptors is a young man in good health and CMV-seronegative.

V is TRBV7-9 and J is TRBJ1-3; 7 bases are a match to TRBD1. CDR3 length: 19 residues. CDR1 is SEHNR and CDR2 is FQNEAQ in the germline V gene (reference sequence). J was trimmed by 1 base and V by 5 bases; bases with no gene match: 17. Here the CDR3 DNA reads TGTGCCAGCAGCCCATTTACTCCGACAGGGTTTAATTCTGGAAACACCATATATTTT. Translation gives CASSPFTPTGFNSGNTIYF.

This clone was observed a single time. The genes are TRBV6-1 and TRBJ1-5; TRBD1 might be the D (5 bases). V lost 6 bases and J lost 0, with 9 bases in between. Germline CDR1 and CDR2: MNHNS and SASEGT. This CDR3 is 14 amino acids long. In nucleotides, the CDR3 is TGTGCCAGCAGAACAGGAAATAGCAATCAGCCCCAGCATTTT. Translated: CASRTGNSNQPQHF.

The V and J genes are TRBV12-5 and TRBJ2-3; D not certain. V dropped 3 bases and J dropped 4 bases, with 11 bases sitting between them. Germline values: CDR1 LGHNT, CDR2 FRNRAP. CDR3 length: 14 amino acids. For the CDR3, the DNA is TGTGCTAGTGGTTTATTTAGCTCCGCAGATACGCAGTATTTT. Amino acids: CASGLFSSADTQYF.

The rearrangement joins TRBV5-1 to TRBJ2-2; TRBD2 matches at 8 bases. The trim removed 0 bases at V and 4 bases at J, leaving 2 bases unmatched. This CDR3 has 15 amino acids. Germline V gene lookup returns CDR1 SGHRS and CDR2 YFSETQ. As DNA, the CDR3 is TGCGCCAGCAGCTTGGGGGCGGGAGGCACCGGGGAGCTGTTTTTT. Its translation: CASSLGAGGTGELFF.

This chain connects TRBV30 to TRBJ1-5; 12 positions match TRBD1. J gave up 7 bases and V 1 base, and 5 bases lay outside the gene matches. CDR3 length equals 15 residues. The germline V gene has CDR1 GTSNPN and CDR2 SVGIG (reference sequence). The DNA of the CDR3 is TGTGCCTGGAGTGCAGGGACAGGGGGCCACCAGCCCCAGCATTTT. Amino acids: CAWSAGTGGHQPQHF.

This clone was detected once. The chain links TRBV7-2 to TRBJ2-7; tentative D call: TRBD1 (5 bases). Trimming removed 2 bases at V and 2 bases at J, with 10 bases between. This CDR3 has 14 amino acids. Looked up from germline, CDR1 is SGHTA and CDR2 is FQGNSA. CDR3 nucleotides: TGTGCCAGCAGCTTATCAGGGTACCCCTACGAGCAGTACTTC. As protein: CASSLSGYPYEQYF.

The rearrangement joins TRBV19 to TRBJ2-3; 12 bases match TRBD2. The germline V gene encodes CDR1 LNHDA and CDR2 SQIVND (reference sequence). This CDR3 is built from 15 residues. The J segment lost 8 bases and the V segment lost 3 bases, leaving 6 bases of the junction unmatched. CDR3 sequence: CASSIPSGGAGTQYF. Here the CDR3 DNA reads TGTGCCAGTAGTATCCCTAGCGGGGGGGCAGGTACGCAGTATTTT.

The chain has TRBV7-8 and TRBJ2-7, with TRBD2 as a possible D gene (6 bases). Germline lookup yields CDR1 SGHVS and CDR2 FQNEAQ. Trimming took 4 bases from V and 7 from J, leaving 11 bases between them. The CDR3 has 12 amino acids. In nucleotides, the CDR3 is TGTGCCAGCAGCTCTGCTAGCGCAGAGCAGTACTTC. It encodes CASSSASAEQYF.

The chain combines TRBV5-5 with TRBJ2-1, with D possibly being TRBD2 (6 bases). V was cut by 1 base and J by 4 bases, with 12 bases left in between. CDR3 length equals 15 residues. Germline CDR1 SGHKS, CDR2 YYEKEE (reference sequence). The CDR3 DNA reads as TGTGCCAGCAGCTTGCTCCGGGGACTTTACAATGAGCAGTTCTTC. Protein sequence: CASSLLRGLYNEQFF. The complete variable domain, with remaining parts taken from reference TRBV5-5 and TRBJ2-1, reads DAGVTQSPTHLIKTRGQQVTLRCSPISGHKSVSWYQQVLGQGPQFIFQYYEKEERGRGNFPDRFSARQFPNYSSELNVNALLLGDSALYLCASSLLRGLYNEQFFGPGTRLTVL.

The rearrangement links TRBV14 to TRBJ1-2; no reliable D call. Trimming cost V 4 bases and J 4 bases, with 16 bases left between them. The CDR3 is made up of 15 amino acids. The V gene's germline CDR1 is SGHDN and CDR2 FVKESK. The CDR3 DNA reads as TGTGCCAGCAGCCCGAACAAAGGAGAGGTCTATGGCTACACCTTC. As protein: CASSPNKGEVYGYTF. The variable domain in full, with the rest retrieved from reference TRBV14 and TRBJ1-2, is EAGVTQFPSHSVIEKGQTVTLRCDPISGHDNLYWYRRVMGKEIKFLLHFVKESKQDESGMPNNRFLAERTGGTYSTLKVQPAELEDSGVYFCASSPNKGEVYGYTFGSGTRLTVV.

The chain carries TRBV5-1 and TRBJ2-1, with TRBD2 matching over 11 bases. The CDR3 loop spans 16 amino acids. Germline V gene sequence: CDR1 SGHRS, CDR2 YFSETQ. Trimming took 4 bases from V and 7 from J; bases not matched to a gene: 10. The DNA of the CDR3 is TGCGCCAGCAGCATAGGGGAACTAGCGGGAGTGAATGAGCAGTTCTTC. Its translation: CASSIGELAGVNEQFF.

The CDR3 is CASTLAGKMGNEQFF. The CDR3 nucleotides read TGCGCCAGCACCCTAGCCGGGAAGATGGGCAATGAGCAGTTCTTC. The gene calls are TRBV5-1 and TRBJ2-1, with D tentatively TRBD2 (5 bases). Trimming took 6 bases from V and 6 from J, leaving 19 bases between them. The CDR3 runs to 15 residues. The germline gives CDR1 SGHRS, CDR2 YFSETQ.

The chain combines TRBV7-8 with TRBJ2-3; unclear D gene. Trimming left V 4 bases short and J 1 base short, with 9 bases between. From germline, CDR1 is SGHVS and CDR2 FQNEAQ. The length of the CDR3 is 14 residues. The CDR3 DNA reads TGTGCCAGCAGCTCCAGAGGCGGCACAGATACGCAGTATTTT. The encoded protein is CASSSRGGTDTQYF.

The V call is TRBV18, the J call TRBJ2-1; D remains ambiguous. Germline CDR1 is KGHSH and CDR2 is LQKENI. The CDR3 loop spans 16 amino acids. The germline V and J ends were trimmed by 1 base and 0 bases, with 10 bases remaining between them. This CDR3 reads CASSPLWRSSYNEQFF. CDR3 nucleotides: TGTGCCAGCTCACCACTGTGGCGGAGCTCCTACAATGAGCAGTTCTTC.

This clone has more than one count but fewer than ten. This chain connects TRBV28 to TRBJ1-6, with D uncertain. Germline loops: CDR1 MDHEN, CDR2 SYDVKM. Trimming stripped 3 bases from V and 7 bases from J, with 7 bases between. The CDR3 spans 13 residues. The chain's CDR3 is CASSFPLNSPLHF. As DNA, the CDR3 is TGTGCCAGCAGTTTCCCCTTAAATTCACCCCTCCACTTT.

V gene TRBV7-2 combines with J gene TRBJ2-1; possible D gene TRBD2, 7 bases. From germline, CDR1 is SGHTA and CDR2 FQGNSA. Trimming cost V 1 base and J 4 bases, with 17 bases left between them. The CDR3 length is 17 residues. The CDR3 DNA is TGTGCCAGCAGCTTAGGGCTTCCGGGGGGCTGGTACAATGAGCAGTTCTTC. Translated, it gives CASSLGLPGGWYNEQFF.

The genes are TRBV27 and TRBJ2-7; maybe TRBD1 (6 bases). V shed 6 bases and J shed 3 bases, with 12 bases lying between them. Looked up from germline, CDR1 is MNHEY and CDR2 is SMNVEV (reference sequence). This CDR3 spans 13 amino acids. Here the CDR3 reads CASSDRIYYEQYF. The CDR3 DNA reads TGTGCCAGCAGCGACAGGATTTACTACGAGCAGTACTTC.

The genes are TRBV14 and TRBJ1-3; no clear D gene. Trimming removed 2 bases from V and 5 bases from J, with 16 bases in between. The CDR3 consists of 16 residues. The germline V gene has CDR1 SGHDN and CDR2 FVKESK. The CDR3: CASSQLDGIRRNTIYF. DNA of the CDR3: TGTGCCAGCAGCCAACTAGACGGGATTCGAAGAAACACCATATATTTT.

CDR3 nucleotides: TGTGCCAGCTCACCACTTGCTAGCGGGGGAAACACAGATACGCAGTATTTT. Its protein is CASSPLASGGNTDTQYF. The V and J genes are TRBV18 and TRBJ2-3, with 10 bases fitting TRBD2. CDR1 KGHSH and CDR2 LQKENI come from the germline V gene. The J segment lost 2 bases and the V segment lost 1 base, leaving 6 bases of the junction unmatched. This CDR3 contains 17 residues.

The rearrangement uses TRBV9 and TRBJ2-1; 10 bases align to TRBD2. V trimming: 0 bases; J trimming: 8 bases; junction bases outside the gene matches: 5. Germline V lookup: CDR1 SGDLS, CDR2 YYNGEE. CDR3 size: 15 residues. CDR3 nucleotide sequence: TGTGCCAGCAGCGTAGGTAGCGGGAGGTCTGATGAGCAGTTCTTC. The encoded protein is CASSVGSGRSDEQFF.

The V call is TRBV30, the J call TRBJ1-4; no clear D gene. The CDR3 loop spans 14 amino acids. The ends were cut back, 1 base at V and 0 bases at J, with 6 bases in the middle. Germline loops: CDR1 GTSNPN, CDR2 SVGIG (reference sequence). The CDR3 region has the DNA TGTGCCTGGAGTGGTAGTTCAACTAATGAAAAACTGTTTTTT. Translated, it gives CAWSGSSTNEKLFF.

V is TRBV2 and J is TRBJ1-6; a possible D gene is TRBD1 (5 bases). Germline CDR1 and CDR2: SNHLY and FYNNEI. Deletions cut 10 bases from V and 0 bases from J, with 16 bases between. This CDR3 is 16 amino acids long. The CDR3 region has the DNA TGTGCCACCAAGGACACGTCCAGCTCCTATAATTCACCCCTCCACTTT. As protein: CATKDTSSSYNSPLHF.

V and J are TRBV10-2 and TRBJ1-1, with TRBD1 matching 12 bases. CDR1 WSHSY and CDR2 SAAADI come from the germline V gene. This CDR3 is built from 16 residues. V lost 7 bases to trimming and J lost 4 bases; unmatched junction nucleotides: 10. CDR3 nucleotides: TGCGCCAGCATGCCGGGACAGGGGGCGAGTTTCACTGAAGCTTTCTTT. Encoded protein: CASMPGQGASFTEAFF.

The gene calls are TRBV4-1 and TRBJ2-7, with TRBD2 matching 9 bases. The CDR3 spans 15 residues. V trimming: 3 bases; J trimming: 6 bases; junction bases outside the gene matches: 9. CDR1 and CDR2 from the germline V gene are MGHRA and YSYEKL. The chain's CDR3 is CASSQEPGLAPEQYF. CDR3 nucleotide sequence: TGCGCCAGCAGCCAGGAACCGGGACTAGCTCCCGAGCAGTACTTC.

The chain joins TRBV5-1 to TRBJ2-5; 11 bases align to TRBD2. Germline loops: CDR1 SGHRS, CDR2 YFSETQ. Trimming took 0 bases from V and 4 from J; bases not matched to a gene: 11. This CDR3 has 18 residues. CDR3 sequence (DNA): TGCGCCAGCAGCTTGGGACTAGCGGGGCCGGACAGGTTAGAGACCCAGTACTTC. It specifies CASSLGLAGPDRLETQYF.

This chain links TRBV2 with TRBJ1-2, with D perhaps matching TRBD1 (5 bases). Per germline, CDR1 SNHLY and CDR2 FYNNEI. The CDR3 covers 14 residues. V was shortened by 1 base and J by 2 bases, with 8 bases between the two germline ends. CDR3 protein: CASSEGGRNYGYTF. CDR3 nucleotides: TGTGCCAGCAGTGAAGGGGGCCGGAACTATGGCTACACCTTC.

The chain couples TRBV14 to TRBJ2-3; 10 bases agree with TRBD2. In germline, CDR1 is SGHDN, CDR2 FVKESK. The CDR3 consists of 18 residues. J lost 3 bases, V lost 4 bases, and 13 bases had no gene match. The CDR3, as DNA: TGTGCCAGCAGCCTGAAAGCGGGGGGGCTTCTTGGTACAGATACGCAGTATTTT. Translated, it gives CASSLKAGGLLGTDTQYF.